This TCR beta chain was obtained from a study of blood T cells in healthy people across ages. This clonotype appeared a few times. The germline CDR1 and CDR2 sequences are LGHDT and YNNKEL (reference sequence). The length of the CDR3 is 12 residues. The ends were cut back, 0 bases at V and 9 bases at J, with 7 bases in the middle. Alongside a J-beta primer mix, a sample-barcoded 5' primer served in a second PCR lasting 7 to 11 cycles. TCRdb re-analysed the 5' RACE reads in MiXCR, keeping a single row per CDR3 protein. The sample carries over a million distinct CDR3 sequences, 45% recorded once. Sequencing was performed on blood. The rearrangement joins TRBV3-1 to TRBJ2-3, with D perhaps TRBD2 (6 bases). The sequence was collected from a woman aged 55-69 years in good health. The CDR3 bases are TGTGCCAGCAGCCAAGAGACTAGGACGCAGTATTTT. It yields the protein CASSQETRTQYF.